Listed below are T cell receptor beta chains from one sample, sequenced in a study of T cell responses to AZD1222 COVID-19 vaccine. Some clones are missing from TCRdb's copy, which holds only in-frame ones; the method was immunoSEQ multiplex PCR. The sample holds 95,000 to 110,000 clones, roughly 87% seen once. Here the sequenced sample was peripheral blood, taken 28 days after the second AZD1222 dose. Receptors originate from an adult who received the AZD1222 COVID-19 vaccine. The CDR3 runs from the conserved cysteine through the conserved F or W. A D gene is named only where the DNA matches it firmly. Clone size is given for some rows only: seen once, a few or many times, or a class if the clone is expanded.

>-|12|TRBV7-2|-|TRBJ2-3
TGTGCCAGCAGCCCCGGCACAGATACGCAGTATTTT
CASSPGTDTQYF
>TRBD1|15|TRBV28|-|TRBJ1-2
TGTGCCAGTCGAGCGACAGGGAAGAAGAGGATTGGCTACACCTTC
CASRATGKKRIGYTF
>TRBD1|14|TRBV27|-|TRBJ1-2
TGTGCCAGCAGTTCCGGGACAGGCGCTTTCGGCTACACCTTC
CASSSGTGAFGYTF
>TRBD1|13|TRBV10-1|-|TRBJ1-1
TGCGCCAGCAGTACGGCAGGGGGCACTGAAGCTTTCTTT
CASSTAGGTEAFF
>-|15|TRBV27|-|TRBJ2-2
TGTGCCAGCAGTTTATCCTGGCGGAACACCGGGGAGCTGTTTTTT
CASSLSWRNTGELFF
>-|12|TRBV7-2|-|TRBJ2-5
TGTGCCAGCAGCTCACTTAGGGAGACCCAGTACTTC
CASSSLRETQYF
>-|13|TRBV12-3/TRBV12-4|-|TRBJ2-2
TGTGCCAGCAGTCAATCGAACACCGGGGAGCTGTTTTTT
CASSQSNTGELFF
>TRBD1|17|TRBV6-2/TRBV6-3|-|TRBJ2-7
TGTGCCAGCAGTAACGAACGGACAGGGGTAAAGTCCTACGAGCAGTACTTC
CASSNERTGVKSYEQYF
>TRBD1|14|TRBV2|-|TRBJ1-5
TGTGCCAGCAGGTTGGACAGGAGTAATCAGCCCCAGCATTTT
CASRLDRSNQPQHF
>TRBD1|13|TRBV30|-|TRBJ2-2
TGTGCCCAGACAGGGGGTGGTGAGGGGGAGCTGTTTTTT
CAQTGGGEGELFF
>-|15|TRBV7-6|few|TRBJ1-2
TGTGCCAGCAGCATCTCGGCGCAGGCTAACTATGGCTACACCTTC
CASSISAQANYGYTF
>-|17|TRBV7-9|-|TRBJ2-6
TGTGCCAGCAGCTTTCGGGGACAAACCTCTGGGGCCAACGTCCTGACTTTC
CASSFRGQTSGANVLTF
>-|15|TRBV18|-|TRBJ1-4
TGTGCCAGCTCACCACTTGGTTCTTTCGATGAAAAACTGTTTTTT
CASSPLGSFDEKLFF
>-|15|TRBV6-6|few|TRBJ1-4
TGTGCCAGCAGTTTCTCGGGACCGACCAATGAAAAACTGTTTTTT
CASSFSGPTNEKLFF
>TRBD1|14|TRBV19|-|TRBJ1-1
TGTGCCAGTAGAGGGACAGGGCCGAACACTGAAGCTTTCTTT
CASRGTGPNTEAFF
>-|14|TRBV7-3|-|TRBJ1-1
TGTGCCAGCAGCTTAGATAGGTCGAACACTGAAGCTTTCTTT
CASSLDRSNTEAFF